The TCR beta chain under discussion was sequenced for a study of T cell clones after liver transplantation. Turning to the study itself: Third-party-reactive TCRbeta sequences from pre-transplant mixed lymphocyte reactions served as antigen-independent comparators. Three of the eight recipients were HCV-positive; the rest had non-autoimmune, non-viral transplant indications.

Overall study findings and caveats: In 5 of 8 subjects, circulating graft-donor-reactive CD4 TCRbeta sequences fell significantly after transplant.

V dropped 3 bases and J dropped 0 bases, with 5 bases sitting between them. The CDR3 length is 13 residues. Germline V CDR1 and CDR2: WNHNN, SYGVQD (reference sequence). To note about this clone: What it binds is unknown.

Repertoires were generated with immunoSEQ multiplex PCR, while TCRdb's copy carries only in-frame clones and drops some. The sample comprises about 70,000 clones, under 90% of which are singletons, and about 0.79% rests with the top ten. This TCR came from a human patient who received a liver transplant. Some T cells may be graft donor cells. The sequencing used CD4+ T cells from blood, collected 12 months after liver transplant. The rearrangement links TRBV10-1 to TRBJ1-1; D not resolved. CDR3 amino acids: CASSDGLNTEAFF. CDR3 coding DNA: TGCGCCAGCAGTGACGGGCTGAACACTGAAGCTTTCTTT.